This TCR beta chain was captured by sequencing in a study of control samples from healthy donors and cancer patients. Germline CDR1 is SNHLY and CDR2 is FYNNEI. CDR3 length: 14 amino acids. Trimming cost V 7 bases and J 4 bases, with 17 bases left between them. Libraries were prepared by immunoSEQ multiplex PCR; TCRdb keeps only in-frame clonotypes and omits some of them. The profile shows approximately 72,000 clones, 70% to 90% of them singletons. This clone was observed a handful of times. The sequencing input was blood. The rearrangement uses TRBV2 and TRBJ2-7; possible D gene TRBD1, 5 bases. The sequence was obtained from a man over 45 in good health. The CDR3 coding sequence is TGTGCCAGCACCCCAGAGGACAATTTATACGAGCAGTACTTC. Translating it yields CASTPEDNLYEQYF. Together with reference TRBV2 and TRBJ2-7, the CDR3 gives the full variable domain: EPEVTQTPSHQVTQMGQEVILRCVPISNHLYFYWYRQILGQKVEFLVSFYNNEISEKSEIFDDQFSVERPDGSNFTLKIRSTKLEDSAMYFCASTPEDNLYEQYFGPGTRLTVT.